This TCR beta chain was captured in a study of shared clonotypes between healthy human individuals. Study overall: Serving as donors were a couple of women and three men, whose ages spanned 18 to 49.

Worth noting for this clone: What it binds is unknown.

The study, taken as a whole, reports: Clonotypes shared by all four sorted-subset donors had higher generation probabilities than non-shared clonotypes.

Sorted subsets were amplified in replicate PCRs using 200 to 250 ng DNA, approximately 30,000 T cell genomes. TCRdb's copy holds only in-frame clones and misses some; the assay was immunoSEQ multiplex PCR. Among more than 1.2 million clones listed, 98% were seen once. Each donor was a Caucasian adult residing in Nashville, Tennessee. The sample taken for sequencing was naive CD4+ T cells sorted from blood. Subset noted: CD45RA+ positively selected. This TCR was recovered from a man younger than 40 in good health.

The CDR3 DNA is TGTGCCAGCAGTGACAGGTTCTCAGGGGCCAACGTCCTGACTTTC. Translation gives CASSDRFSGANVLTF. The rearrangement links TRBV6-6 to TRBJ2-6, with D perhaps matching TRBD1 (6 bases). This CDR3 spans 15 amino acids. The germline gives CDR1 MNHNY, CDR2 SVGAGI (reference sequence). The ends were cut back, 5 bases at V and 4 bases at J, with 12 bases in the middle.